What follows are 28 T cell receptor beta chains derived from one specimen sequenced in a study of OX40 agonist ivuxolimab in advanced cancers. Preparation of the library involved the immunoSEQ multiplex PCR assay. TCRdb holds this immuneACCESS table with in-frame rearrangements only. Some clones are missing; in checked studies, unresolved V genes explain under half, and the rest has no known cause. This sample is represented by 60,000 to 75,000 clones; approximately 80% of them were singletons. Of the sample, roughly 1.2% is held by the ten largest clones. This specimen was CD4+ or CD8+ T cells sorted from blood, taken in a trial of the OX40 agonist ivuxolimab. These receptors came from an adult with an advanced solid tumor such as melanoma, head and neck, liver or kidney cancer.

As DNA, the CDR3 is TGTGCCAGCAGTGCCCTTTTGGGCCAAGAGACCCAGTACTTC. Amino acid sequence: CASSALLGQETQYF. The chain joins TRBV27 to TRBJ2-5; D uncertain. The germline V gene encodes CDR1 MNHEY and CDR2 SMNVEV (reference sequence). V shed 5 bases and J shed 1 base, with 11 bases lying between them. CDR3 size: 14 residues.

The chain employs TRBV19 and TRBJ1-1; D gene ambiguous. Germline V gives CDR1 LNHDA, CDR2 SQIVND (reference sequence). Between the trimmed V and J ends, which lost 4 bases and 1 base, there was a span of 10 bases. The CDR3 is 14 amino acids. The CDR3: CASSRAGSNTEAFF. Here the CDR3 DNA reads TGTGCCAGTAGTAGGGCGGGGTCGAACACTGAAGCTTTCTTT.

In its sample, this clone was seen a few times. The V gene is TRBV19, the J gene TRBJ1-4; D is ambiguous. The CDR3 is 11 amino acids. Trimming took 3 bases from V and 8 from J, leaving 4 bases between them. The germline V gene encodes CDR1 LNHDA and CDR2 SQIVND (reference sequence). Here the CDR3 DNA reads TGTGCCAGTAGTATCGGGGAAAAACTGTTTTTT. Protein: CASSIGEKLFF.

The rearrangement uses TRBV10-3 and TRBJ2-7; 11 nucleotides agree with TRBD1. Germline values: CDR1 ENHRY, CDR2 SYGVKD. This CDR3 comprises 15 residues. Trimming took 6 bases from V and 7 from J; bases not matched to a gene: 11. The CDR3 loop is CAISPGQGGLREQYF. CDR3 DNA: TGTGCCATCAGCCCGGGACAGGGGGGCCTTAGGGAGCAGTACTTC.

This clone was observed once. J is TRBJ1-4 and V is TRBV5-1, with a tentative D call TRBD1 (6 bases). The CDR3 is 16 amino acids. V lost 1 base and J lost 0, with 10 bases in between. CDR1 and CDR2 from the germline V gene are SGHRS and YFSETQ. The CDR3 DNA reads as TGCGCCAGCAGCTTGTACGGGGGCTCAACTAATGAAAAACTGTTTTTT. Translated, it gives CASSLYGGSTNEKLFF. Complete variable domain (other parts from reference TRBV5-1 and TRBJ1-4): KAGVTQTPRYLIKTRGQQVTLSCSPISGHRSVSWYQQTPGQGLQFLFEYFSETQRNKGNFPGRFSGRQFSNSRSEMNVSTLELGDSALYLCASSLYGGSTNEKLFFGSGTQLSVL.

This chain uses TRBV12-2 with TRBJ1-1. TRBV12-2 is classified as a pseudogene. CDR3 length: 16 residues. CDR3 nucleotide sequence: TGTGCAAGTCGCATTAGGCGTGAGACGGGGAACACTGAAGCTTTCTTT. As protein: CASRIRRETGNTEAFF.

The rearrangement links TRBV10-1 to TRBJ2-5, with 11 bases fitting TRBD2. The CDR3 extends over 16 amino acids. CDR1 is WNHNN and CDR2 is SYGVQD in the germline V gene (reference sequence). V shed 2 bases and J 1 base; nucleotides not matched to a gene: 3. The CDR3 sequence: CASSERLAGPQETQYF. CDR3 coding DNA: TGCGCCAGCAGTGAGAGACTAGCGGGGCCCCAAGAGACCCAGTACTTC.

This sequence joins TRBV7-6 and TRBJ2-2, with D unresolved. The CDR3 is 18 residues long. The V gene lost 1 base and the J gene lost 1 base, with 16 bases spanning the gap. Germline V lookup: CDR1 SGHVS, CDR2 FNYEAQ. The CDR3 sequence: CASSLDWGSAQNTGELFF. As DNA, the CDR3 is TGTGCCAGCAGCTTAGACTGGGGATCGGCCCAGAACACCGGGGAGCTGTTTTTT. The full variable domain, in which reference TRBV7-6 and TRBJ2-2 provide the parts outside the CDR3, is GAGVSQSPRYKVTKRGQDVALRCDPISGHVSLYWYRQALGQGPEFLTYFNYEAQQDKSGLPNDRFSAERPEGSISTLTIQRTEQRDSAMYRCASSLDWGSAQNTGELFFGEGSRLTVL.

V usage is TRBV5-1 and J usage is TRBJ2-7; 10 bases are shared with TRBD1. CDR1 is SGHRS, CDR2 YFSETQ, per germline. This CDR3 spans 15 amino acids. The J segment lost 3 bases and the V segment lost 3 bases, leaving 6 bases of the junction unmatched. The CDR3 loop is CASSSQTGGDYEQYF. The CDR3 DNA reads TGCGCCAGCAGCTCCCAGACAGGGGGCGACTACGAGCAGTACTTC.

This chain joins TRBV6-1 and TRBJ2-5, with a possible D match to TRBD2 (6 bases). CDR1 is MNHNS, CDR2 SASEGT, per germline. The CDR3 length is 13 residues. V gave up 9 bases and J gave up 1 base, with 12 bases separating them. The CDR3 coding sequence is TGTGCCAGTCAGGGACTGAGCCAAGAGACCCAGTACTTC. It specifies CASQGLSQETQYF.

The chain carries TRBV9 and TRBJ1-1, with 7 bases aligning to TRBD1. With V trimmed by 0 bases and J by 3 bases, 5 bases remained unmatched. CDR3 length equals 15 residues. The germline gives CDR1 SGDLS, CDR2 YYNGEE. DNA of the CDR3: TGTGCCAGCAGCGTAGATAGGGGGCGAGACACTGAAGCTTTCTTT. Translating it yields CASSVDRGRDTEAFF.

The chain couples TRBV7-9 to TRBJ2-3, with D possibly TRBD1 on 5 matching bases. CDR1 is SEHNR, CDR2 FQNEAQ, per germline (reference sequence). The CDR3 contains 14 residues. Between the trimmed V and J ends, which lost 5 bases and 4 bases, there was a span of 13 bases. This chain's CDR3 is CASSPPGAPDTQYF. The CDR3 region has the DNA TGTGCCAGCAGCCCCCCTGGGGCGCCAGATACGCAGTATTTT. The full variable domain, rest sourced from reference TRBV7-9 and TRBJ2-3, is DTGVSQNPRHKITKRGQNVTFRCDPISEHNRLYWYRQTLGQGPEFLTYFQNEAQLEKSRLLSDRFSAERPKGSFSTLEIQRTEQGDSAMYLCASSPPGAPDTQYFGPGTRLTVL.

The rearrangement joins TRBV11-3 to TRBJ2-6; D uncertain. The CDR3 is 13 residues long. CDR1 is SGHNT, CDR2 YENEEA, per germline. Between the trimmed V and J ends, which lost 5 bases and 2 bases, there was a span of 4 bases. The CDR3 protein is CASSPTGANVLTF. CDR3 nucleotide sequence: TGTGCCAGCAGCCCTACTGGGGCCAACGTCCTGACTTTC.

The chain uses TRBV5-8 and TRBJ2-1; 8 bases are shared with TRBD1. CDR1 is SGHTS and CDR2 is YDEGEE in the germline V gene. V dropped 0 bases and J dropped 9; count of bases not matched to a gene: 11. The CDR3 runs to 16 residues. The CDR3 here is CASSLVSWSRGPEQFF. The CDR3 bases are TGTGCCAGCAGCTTGGTTTCGTGGTCCAGGGGGCCTGAGCAGTTCTTC.

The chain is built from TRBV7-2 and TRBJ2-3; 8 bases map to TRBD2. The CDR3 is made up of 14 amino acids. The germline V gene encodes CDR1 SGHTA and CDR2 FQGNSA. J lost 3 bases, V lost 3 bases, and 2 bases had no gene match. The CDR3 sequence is CASSFTGGTDTQYF. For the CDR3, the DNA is TGTGCCAGCAGCTTCACGGGGGGGACAGATACGCAGTATTTT.

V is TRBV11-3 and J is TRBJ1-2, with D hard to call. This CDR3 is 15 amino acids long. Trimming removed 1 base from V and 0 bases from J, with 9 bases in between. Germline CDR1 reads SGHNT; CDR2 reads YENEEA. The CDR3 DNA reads TGTGCCAGCAGCTTAGGGCAGCTAGCTAACTATGGCTACACCTTC. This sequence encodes CASSLGQLANYGYTF. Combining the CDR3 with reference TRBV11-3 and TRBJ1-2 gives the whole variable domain EAGVVQSPRYKIIEKKQPVAFWCNPISGHNTLYWYLQNLGQGPELLIRYENEEAVDDSQLPKDRFSAERLKGVDSTLKIQPAELGDSAVYLCASSLGQLANYGYTFGSGTRLTVV.

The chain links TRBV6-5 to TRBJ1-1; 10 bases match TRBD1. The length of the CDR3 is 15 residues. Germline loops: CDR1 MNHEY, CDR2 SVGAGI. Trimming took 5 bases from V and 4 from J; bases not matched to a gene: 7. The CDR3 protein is CASSRQGAIRTEAFF. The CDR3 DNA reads TGTGCCAGCAGTCGACAGGGGGCGATTCGCACTGAAGCTTTCTTT.

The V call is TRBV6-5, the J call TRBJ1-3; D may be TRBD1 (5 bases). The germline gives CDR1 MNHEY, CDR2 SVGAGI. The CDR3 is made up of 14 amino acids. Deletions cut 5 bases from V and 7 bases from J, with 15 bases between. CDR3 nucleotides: TGTGCCAGCAGTGAAGGCCTAGGGGCGAACACCATATATTTT. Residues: CASSEGLGANTIYF.

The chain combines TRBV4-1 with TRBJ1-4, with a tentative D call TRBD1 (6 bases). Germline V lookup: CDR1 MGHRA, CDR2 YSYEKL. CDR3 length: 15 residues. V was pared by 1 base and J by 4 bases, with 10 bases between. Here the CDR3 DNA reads TGCGCCAGCAGCCAAGCTCAGGGGAATAATGAAAAACTGTTTTTT. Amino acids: CASSQAQGNNEKLFF.

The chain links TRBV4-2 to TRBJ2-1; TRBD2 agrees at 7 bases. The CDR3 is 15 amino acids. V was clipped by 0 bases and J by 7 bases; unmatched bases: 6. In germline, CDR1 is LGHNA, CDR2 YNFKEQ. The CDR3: CASSQDRHSGNEQFF. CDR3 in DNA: TGTGCCAGCAGCCAAGATCGACATAGCGGGAATGAGCAGTTCTTC.

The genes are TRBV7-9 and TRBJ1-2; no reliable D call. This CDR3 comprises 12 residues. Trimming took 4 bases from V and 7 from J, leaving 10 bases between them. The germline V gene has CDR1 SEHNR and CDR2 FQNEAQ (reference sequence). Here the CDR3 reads CASSWFGSGYTF. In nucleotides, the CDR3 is TGTGCCAGCAGCTGGTTCGGTTCTGGCTACACCTTC. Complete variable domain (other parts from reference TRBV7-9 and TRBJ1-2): DTGVSQNPRHKITKRGQNVTFRCDPISEHNRLYWYRQTLGQGPEFLTYFQNEAQLEKSRLLSDRFSAERPKGSFSTLEIQRTEQGDSAMYLCASSWFGSGYTFGSGTRLTVV.

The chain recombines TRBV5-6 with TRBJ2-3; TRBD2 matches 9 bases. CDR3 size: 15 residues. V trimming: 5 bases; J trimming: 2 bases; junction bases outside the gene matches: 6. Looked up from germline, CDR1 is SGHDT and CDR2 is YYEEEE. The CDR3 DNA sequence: TGTGCCAGCAGTTATGCGGGGGGGCACACAGATACGCAGTATTTT. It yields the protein CASSYAGGHTDTQYF.

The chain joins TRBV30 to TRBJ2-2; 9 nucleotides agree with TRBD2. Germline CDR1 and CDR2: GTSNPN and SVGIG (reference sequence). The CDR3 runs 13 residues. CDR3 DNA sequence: TGTGGGTTGGCTAGCGGGGAGCCCGGGGAGCTGTTTTTT. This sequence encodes CGLASGEPGELFF.

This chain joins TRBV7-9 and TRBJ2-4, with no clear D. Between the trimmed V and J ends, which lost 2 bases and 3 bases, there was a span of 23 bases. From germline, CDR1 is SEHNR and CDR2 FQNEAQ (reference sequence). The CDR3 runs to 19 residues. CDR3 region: CASSLLDPGVAWVKNIQYF. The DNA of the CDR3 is TGTGCCAGCAGCTTATTGGACCCAGGCGTCGCCTGGGTCAAAAACATTCAGTACTTC.

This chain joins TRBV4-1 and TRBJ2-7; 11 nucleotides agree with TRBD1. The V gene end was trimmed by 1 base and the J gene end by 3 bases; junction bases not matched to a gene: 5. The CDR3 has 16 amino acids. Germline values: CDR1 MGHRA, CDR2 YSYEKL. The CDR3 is CASSQARTGGLYEQYF. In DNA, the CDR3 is TGCGCCAGCAGCCAAGCTCGGACAGGGGGCCTCTACGAGCAGTACTTC.

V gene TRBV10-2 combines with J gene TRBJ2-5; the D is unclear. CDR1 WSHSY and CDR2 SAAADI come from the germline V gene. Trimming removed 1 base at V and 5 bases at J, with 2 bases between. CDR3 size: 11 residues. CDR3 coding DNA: TGCGCCAGCAGTGAGTGGGAGACCCAGTACTTC. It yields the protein CASSEWETQYF.

The DNA for the CDR3 is TGTGCCAGCAGTGGACAGGGTTACGAGCAGTACTTC. Protein product: CASSGQGYEQYF. The gene calls are TRBV2 and TRBJ2-7; 7 nucleotides match TRBD1. V gave up 4 bases and J gave up 4 bases; unmatched junction bases: 1. CDR1 is SNHLY and CDR2 is FYNNEI in the germline V gene. This CDR3 has 12 amino acids.

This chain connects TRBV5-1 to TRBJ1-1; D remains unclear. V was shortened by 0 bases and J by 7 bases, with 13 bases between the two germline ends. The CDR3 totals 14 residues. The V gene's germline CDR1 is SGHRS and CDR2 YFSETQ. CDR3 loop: CASSLGTNPLEAFF. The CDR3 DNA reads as TGCGCCAGCAGCTTGGGGACCAACCCCCTTGAAGCTTTCTTT.